The 17 T cell receptor beta chains below were found in one sample sequenced in a study of cytomegalovirus exposure and HLA in healthy donors. 60 Vbeta and 13 Jbeta primers were used in PCR. Sequenced by immunoSEQ multiplex PCR; TCRdb stores in-frame clones only, minus some. This repertoire shows approximately 150,000 clones, 80% to 90% found once; its top ten account for approximately 2.5%. The sequencing input was PBMCs. The receptors stem from a man younger than 45 in good health and CMV-seropositive.

The chain couples TRBV19 to TRBJ2-7; possible D gene TRBD2, 5 bases. Germline values: CDR1 LNHDA, CDR2 SQIVND (reference sequence). The V gene lost 3 bases and the J gene lost 2 bases, with 8 bases spanning the gap. CDR3 length: 13 amino acids. CDR3 bases: TGTGCCAGTAGTATCCGGGGAACCTACGAGCAGTACTTC. This translates into CASSIRGTYEQYF.

In this sample, this clone turned up once. V is TRBV14 and J is TRBJ2-1; 7 bases agree with TRBD2. The J segment lost 7 bases and the V segment lost 4 bases, leaving 13 bases of the junction unmatched. The CDR3 sequence is 16 residues long. Germline V gives CDR1 SGHDN, CDR2 FVKESK. The CDR3 nucleotides are TGTGCCAGCAGCCCGCTTCTGGCGGGAGTTCGGAATGAGCAGTTCTTC. The encoded protein is CASSPLLAGVRNEQFF.

The rearrangement uses TRBV7-3 and TRBJ1-2; D is possibly TRBD1 (5 bases). CDR1 is SGHTA, CDR2 FQGTGA, per germline. The V gene lost 2 bases and the J gene lost 4 bases, with 11 bases spanning the gap. This CDR3 has 14 amino acids. For the CDR3, the DNA is TGTGCCAGCAGCTTACTGGGGGGACCCTATGGCTACACCTTC. Translating it yields CASSLLGGPYGYTF.

The chain carries TRBV7-2 and TRBJ1-6; the match to TRBD1 covers 7 bases. The V gene's germline CDR1 is SGHTA and CDR2 FQGNSA. V trimming: 1 base; J trimming: 7 bases; junction bases outside the gene matches: 4. The CDR3 sequence is 15 residues long. The CDR3 spells CASSLVGTENSPLHF. The DNA for the CDR3 is TGTGCCAGCAGCTTAGTTGGGACAGAGAATTCACCCCTCCACTTT.

The chain links TRBV7-9 to TRBJ2-5, with D possibly matching TRBD2 (6 bases). Trimming cost V 3 bases and J 5 bases, with 13 bases left between them. This CDR3 spans 14 amino acids. Germline CDR1 SEHNR, CDR2 FQNEAQ (reference sequence). CDR3 sequence (DNA): TGTGCCAGCAGCTTCTCCGGGAGTTCGGAGACCCAGTACTTC. Translated, it gives CASSFSGSSETQYF. The entire variable domain, with the rest obtained from reference TRBV7-9 and TRBJ2-5, is as follows: DTGVSQNPRHKITKRGQNVTFRCDPISEHNRLYWYRQTLGQGPEFLTYFQNEAQLEKSRLLSDRFSAERPKGSFSTLEIQRTEQGDSAMYLCASSFSGSSETQYFGPGTRLLVL.

The rearrangement uses TRBV7-6 and TRBJ2-3; 10 bases map to TRBD2. CDR1 and CDR2 (germline): SGHVS, FNYEAQ. This CDR3 region has 15 residues. The V and J ends lost 1 base and 8 bases, in that order; junction bases with no gene match: 6. CDR3 sequence reads: CASSLEVWTSGTQYF. CDR3 sequence (DNA): TGTGCCAGCAGCTTAGAGGTTTGGACTAGCGGTACGCAGTATTTT.

This clone came up once. The CDR3 bases are TGTGCCAGCAGCCGAGGACAGGGGGGGAATCAGCCCCAGCATTTT. Amino acids: CASSRGQGGNQPQHF. The gene calls are TRBV28 and TRBJ1-5; 10 bases align to TRBD1. Per germline, CDR1 MDHEN and CDR2 SYDVKM. CDR3 length equals 15 residues. J was trimmed by 4 bases and V by 6 bases; bases with no gene match: 6.

In its sample, this clone was seen once. The rearrangement joins TRBV7-9 to TRBJ2-7, with 10 bases fitting TRBD1. Trimming at V came to 5 bases and at J to 5 bases, leaving 6 bases not matched to a gene. The CDR3 runs to 14 residues. Germline lookup yields CDR1 SEHNR and CDR2 FQNEAQ (reference sequence). Here the CDR3 reads CASSLGQGLNEQYV. CDR3 bases: TGTGCCAGCAGCCTGGGACAGGGGCTCAACGAGCAGTACGTC.

This chain joins TRBV4-2 and TRBJ1-1; D is possibly TRBD1 (5 bases). Per the germline V gene, CDR1 is LGHNA and CDR2 is YNFKEQ. This CDR3 is 18 amino acids long. The V and J ends lost 0 bases and 1 base respectively, with 18 bases between them. CDR3 sequence: CASSQDSALGPGNTEAFF. CDR3 DNA sequence: TGTGCCAGCAGCCAAGATTCGGCTTTGGGGCCGGGGAACACTGAAGCTTTCTTT.

The gene calls are TRBV29-1 and TRBJ1-2; the D is unclear. CDR1 SQVTM and CDR2 ANQGSEA come from the germline V gene. The CDR3 is 12 residues long. Deletions cut 7 bases from V and 7 bases from J, with 16 bases between. In DNA form, the CDR3 reads TGCAGCGGTAGGGAGGGTCACTCTGGCTACACCTTC. This sequence encodes CSGREGHSGYTF.

The chain recombines TRBV6-1 with TRBJ2-7, with 13 bases matching TRBD2. Losses at the gene ends were 3 bases for V and 2 bases for J; bases not matched to a gene: 7. CDR1 and CDR2 from the germline V gene are MNHNS and SASEGT. This CDR3 has 17 residues. The CDR3 spells CASSDLRGLAGTYEQYF. CDR3 nucleotide sequence: TGTGCCAGCAGTGATCTTCGGGGACTAGCGGGGACCTACGAGCAGTACTTC.

This clone was counted a single time. This rearrangement joins TRBV7-9 to TRBJ2-7, with D tentatively TRBD2 (6 bases). The CDR3 runs 13 residues. Looked up from germline, CDR1 is SEHNR and CDR2 is FQNEAQ (reference sequence). V was trimmed by 0 bases and J by 3 bases, leaving 6 bases between them. CDR3 in DNA: TGTGCCAGCAGCTTAGCGGGAGGCTACGAGCAGTACTTC. It specifies CASSLAGGYEQYF. Based on the CDR3 plus reference TRBV7-9 and TRBJ2-7, the full variable domain is DTGVSQNPRHKITKRGQNVTFRCDPISEHNRLYWYRQTLGQGPEFLTYFQNEAQLEKSRLLSDRFSAERPKGSFSTLEIQRTEQGDSAMYLCASSLAGGYEQYFGPGTRLTVT.

DNA of the CDR3: TGTGCCAGCAGTTGGAGACAGGGGTTCGGCAATCAGCCCCAGCATTTT. It is translated as CASSWRQGFGNQPQHF. The chain has TRBV27 and TRBJ1-5; TRBD1 agrees at 8 bases. V lost 4 bases to trimming and J lost 2 bases; unmatched junction nucleotides: 7. This CDR3 has 16 amino acids. Germline V gives CDR1 MNHEY, CDR2 SMNVEV (reference sequence).

The rearrangement joins TRBV7-2 to TRBJ2-1, with 10 bases aligning to TRBD1. CDR3 size: 16 residues. Unmatched junction bases numbered 7, after V lost 1 base and J lost 7 bases. Germline V CDR1 and CDR2: SGHTA, FQGNSA. The CDR3: CASSLVGTGAKNEQFF. CDR3 sequence (DNA): TGTGCCAGCAGCTTAGTAGGGACAGGGGCCAAGAATGAGCAGTTCTTC.

V gene TRBV5-1 combines with J gene TRBJ1-6; a weak D match, TRBD1 (6 bases). This CDR3 has 14 residues. Germline-derived CDR1 and CDR2 are SGHRS and YFSETQ. Trimming stripped 1 base from V and 7 bases from J, with 9 bases between. The CDR3 coding sequence is TGCGCCAGCAGCTTGACAGGGTCAAATTCACCCCTCCACTTT. Its protein product is CASSLTGSNSPLHF. Using reference TRBV5-1 and TRBJ1-6 for the parts outside the CDR3, the full variable domain is KAGVTQTPRYLIKTRGQQVTLSCSPISGHRSVSWYQQTPGQGLQFLFEYFSETQRNKGNFPGRFSGRQFSNSRSEMNVSTLELGDSALYLCASSLTGSNSPLHFGNGTRLTVT.

The chain uses TRBV19 and TRBJ1-1, with 7 positions matching TRBD1. The CDR3 totals 13 residues. The V gene end was trimmed by 3 bases and the J gene end by 7 bases; junction bases not matched to a gene: 5. Germline loops: CDR1 LNHDA, CDR2 SQIVND (reference sequence). CDR3 in amino acids: CASSMGTVNEAFF. CDR3 nucleotides: TGTGCCAGTAGTATGGGGACAGTCAATGAAGCTTTCTTT. Combining the CDR3 with reference TRBV19 and TRBJ1-1 gives the whole variable domain DGGITQSPKYLFRKEGQNVTLSCEQNLNHDAMYWYRQDPGQGLRLIYYSQIVNDFQKGDIAEGYSVSREKKESFPLTVTSAQKNPTAFYLCASSMGTVNEAFFGQGTRLTVV.

This sequence joins TRBV27 and TRBJ2-2, with D perhaps TRBD2 (5 bases). The CDR3 totals 15 residues. The germline V gene encodes CDR1 MNHEY and CDR2 SMNVEV (reference sequence). V gave up 2 bases and J gave up 6 bases, with 13 bases separating them. The CDR3 reads CASSLPGGPAGELFF. The CDR3, as DNA: TGTGCCAGCAGTTTACCCGGAGGCCCAGCCGGGGAGCTGTTTTTT.